The TCR beta chain under discussion was sequenced for a study of cytomegalovirus exposure and HLA in healthy donors. Overall study: Falling in the Caucasian-associated ancestry cluster were about four fifths of 350 to 400 genotyped donors. General study points: Certain indistinguishable V segments, among them TRBV6-2 and TRBV6-3, were excluded. The authors listed 180 or so TCR beta chains as cytomegalovirus-associated. Differences between HLA loci emerged in a later analysis of TCR association rates, with DRB1 most and HLA-C fewest.

The PCR had 60 Vbeta and 13 Jbeta primers. The data were produced by immunoSEQ multiplex PCR, yet TCRdb's version contains in-frame clones alone and is incomplete. Among roughly 120,000 clones listed, 65% to 90% were seen once. The V gene lost 0 bases and the J gene lost 0 bases, with 16 bases spanning the gap. This CDR3 region has 18 residues. CDR1 is SGDLS, CDR2 YYNGEE, per germline. A remark on this clone: What it binds is not known.

The clonotype comes from a male donor in good health and CMV-seropositive. Sequenced material: PBMCs. This sequence joins TRBV9 and TRBJ1-3, with TRBD1 as a possible D gene (6 bases). CDR3 DNA: TGTGCCAGCAGCGTAGGGGAGGGAGGACAGATCTCTGGAAACACCATATATTTT. Translated: CASSVGEGGQISGNTIYF.